Below, 14 T cell receptor beta chains from the same sample are listed, as sequenced in a study of blood T cell repertoires in COVID-19. TCRdb's copy holds only in-frame clones and misses some; the assay was immunoSEQ multiplex PCR. The sample lists 300,000 or so clones; approximately 86% were seen once. Sequences were obtained from peripheral blood. The receptor set was obtained from a man aged 65-85 years with acute or convalescent COVID-19.

V gene TRBV4-1 combines with J gene TRBJ1-1; TRBD1 aligns across 10 bases. Germline V CDR1 and CDR2: MGHRA, YSYEKL. This CDR3 has 19 residues. V shed 0 bases and J 1 base; nucleotides not matched to a gene: 11. The CDR3 sequence is CASSQDSKGQGRGNTEAFF. The DNA of the CDR3 is TGCGCCAGCAGCCAAGACTCAAAGGGACAGGGGCGGGGGAACACTGAAGCTTTCTTT.

This chain uses TRBV12-3 or TRBV12-4 with TRBJ1-4; tentative D call: TRBD1 (6 bases). This CDR3 contains 11 residues. Trimming removed 6 bases at V and 13 bases at J, with 12 bases between. CDR3 region: CASSPGELLFF. The DNA for the CDR3 is TGTGCCAGCAGCCCAGGGGAATTACTGTTTTTT.

This clone was recorded only once. The chain links TRBV29-1 to TRBJ2-3; no definite D call. Trimming removed 4 bases from V and 4 bases from J, with 3 bases in between. In germline, CDR1 is SQVTM, CDR2 ANQGSEA. This CDR3 spans 10 amino acids. In DNA form, the CDR3 reads TGCAGCGTTGGCGCAGATACGCAGTATTTT. Protein sequence: CSVGADTQYF.

V and J are TRBV18 and TRBJ1-5; D is perhaps TRBD1 (6 bases). The CDR3 spans 18 residues. Trimming removed 3 bases from V and 2 bases from J, with 20 bases in between. CDR1 is KGHSH and CDR2 is LQKENI in the germline V gene. The CDR3 here is CASSPVPVGALGNQPQHF. Here the CDR3 DNA reads TGTGCCAGCTCACCCGTTCCTGTGGGGGCCCTAGGCAATCAGCCCCAGCATTTT. The full variable domain, in which reference TRBV18 and TRBJ1-5 provide the parts outside the CDR3, is NAGVMQNPRHLVRRRGQEARLRCSPMKGHSHVYWYRQLPEEGLKFMVYLQKENIIDESGMPKERFSAEFPKEGPSILRIQQVVRGDSAAYFCASSPVPVGALGNQPQHFGDGTRLSIL.

This clone was observed once. J is TRBJ1-5 and V is TRBV3-1 (or the pseudogene TRBV3-2), with D unclear. The V end lost 2 bases, the J end lost 5 bases, and 7 bases lay between the germline ends. The CDR3 covers 13 residues. The germline V gene encodes CDR1 LGHDT and CDR2 YNNKEL (reference sequence). DNA for the CDR3: TGTGCCAGCAGCCAATTGGGAGATCAGCCCCAGCATTTT. Translation gives CASSQLGDQPQHF.

The chain couples TRBV28 to TRBJ1-4; D might be TRBD1 (6 bases). The germline V and J ends were trimmed by 8 bases and 8 bases, with 21 bases remaining between them. The CDR3 has 15 residues. Germline-derived CDR1 and CDR2 are MDHEN and SYDVKM. CDR3 sequence: CASRYREGLEEKLFF. The CDR3, as DNA: TGTGCCAGCCGGTACAGGGAGGGGCTAGAGGAAAAACTGTTTTTT. The full variable domain, with the rest looked up from reference TRBV28 and TRBJ1-4, is DVKVTQSSRYLVKRTGEKVFLECVQDMDHENMFWYRQDPGLGLRLIYFSYDVKMKEKGDIPEGYSVSREKKERFSLILESASTNQTSMYLCASRYREGLEEKLFFGSGTQLSVL.

This chain connects TRBV7-9 to TRBJ1-2; 10 bases agree with TRBD1. Germline V gives CDR1 SEHNR, CDR2 FQNEAQ (reference sequence). With 2 bases clipped from V and 8 bases from J, the junction kept 8 bases outside the gene matches. This CDR3 has 15 amino acids. CDR3: CASSLNLGQGVGYTF. The CDR3 nucleotides are TGTGCCAGCAGCTTAAATCTCGGACAGGGGGTCGGCTACACCTTC.

The chain carries TRBV29-1 and TRBJ2-5, with a possible D match to TRBD2 (7 bases). The V gene lost 6 bases and the J gene lost 2 bases, with 22 bases spanning the gap. Per the germline V gene, CDR1 is SQVTM and CDR2 is ANQGSEA. The CDR3 sequence is 16 residues long. CDR3 sequence reads: CSVKWRGRGGQETQYF. The CDR3 DNA sequence: TGCAGCGTCAAGTGGAGGGGAAGGGGGGGACAAGAGACCCAGTACTTC.

As to this clone: The junction does not match germline at one end; this may be a read error. The chain has TRBV12-3 or TRBV12-4 and TRBJ2-4, with 8 bases matching TRBD2. This CDR3 has 13 amino acids. The CDR3 DNA is TGTGCCAGCAGTTTAACCGCTAGCGGGCAATCGGCGTTC. This translates into CASSLTASGQSAF.

In its sample, this clone was seen a few times. This sequence joins TRBV30 and TRBJ2-1, with 13 nucleotides matching TRBD2. Germline V gene sequence: CDR1 GTSNPN, CDR2 SVGIG (reference sequence). V shed 2 bases, J shed 9 bases, and the junction held 7 bases outside the gene matches. This CDR3 is built from 15 residues. The CDR3, as DNA: TGTGCCTGGAGTCCACTAGCGGGGGGGCCCATTGAGCAGTTCTTC. Translated, it gives CAWSPLAGGPIEQFF.

CDR3: CASSVSPVWETQYF. The CDR3 DNA is TGCGCCAGCAGCGTGAGCCCCGTGTGGGAGACCCAGTACTTC. This chain connects TRBV5-1 to TRBJ2-5; D is unresolved. Deletions cut 4 bases from V and 5 bases from J, with 15 bases between. Germline CDR1 and CDR2: SGHRS and YFSETQ. The CDR3 runs to 14 residues.

This chain uses TRBV24-1 with TRBJ2-3; D unclear. The CDR3 length is 12 residues. Germline V gene sequence: CDR1 KGHDR, CDR2 SFDVKD. V shed 5 bases and J shed 10 bases, with 12 bases lying between them. The CDR3 region is CATSGGRLAQYF. As DNA, the CDR3 is TGTGCCACCAGTGGAGGAAGACTCGCGCAGTATTTT.

This clone was detected only a few times. This rearrangement joins TRBV4-2 to TRBJ1-3; D is uncertain. The CDR3 covers 12 residues. The germline CDR1 and CDR2 sequences are LGHNA and YNFKEQ. V lost 7 bases and J 2 bases, leaving 6 bases between the germline ends. The CDR3 DNA is TGTGCCAGCACAACAGCTGGAAACACCATATATTTT. It translates to CASTTAGNTIYF.

This clone was counted only a few times. V and J are TRBV5-4 and TRBJ2-7; the match to TRBD2 covers 8 bases. The V and J ends lost 10 bases and 6 bases, in that order; junction bases with no gene match: 18. CDR3 length equals 15 residues. The germline V gene encodes CDR1 SGHNT and CDR2 YYREEE (reference sequence). The CDR3 spells CAAGRGGSGASEQYF. The CDR3 DNA follows: TGTGCCGCTGGACGTGGGGGTAGCGGGGCTAGCGAGCAGTACTTC.